The rows below give T cell receptor beta chains drawn from one sample of a study of cytomegalovirus exposure and HLA in healthy donors. Assay: immunoSEQ multiplex PCR; the TCRdb copy retains only in-frame clones and omits some. This repertoire shows over 200,000 clones, roughly 84% found once; its top ten account for around 1.2%. Sequencing used PBMCs. These receptors all stem from a human donor in good health. CDR3s include the opening cysteine and the closing phenylalanine or tryptophan. The order of the fields is V gene, CDR3 length, D gene, CDR3 protein. The D gene is left open where the match is weak.

V gene: TRBV29-1
CDR3 length: 15
D gene: .
CDR3 protein: CSTRYSPTHTDTQYF

V gene: TRBV11-1
CDR3 length: 14
D gene: TRBD1
CDR3 protein: CASSFRDRGYGYTF

V gene: TRBV29-1
CDR3 length: 12
D gene: .
CDR3 protein: CSVVRIKGEQYF

V gene: TRBV15
CDR3 length: 16
D gene: TRBD2
CDR3 protein: CATSRTGTSEPYEQYF

V gene: TRBV4-2
CDR3 length: 16
D gene: TRBD2
CDR3 protein: CASRPGSGRDSYEQYF

V gene: TRBV18
CDR3 length: 15
D gene: TRBD2
CDR3 protein: CASSPGGLAGYEQYF

V gene: TRBV28
CDR3 length: 14
D gene: TRBD1
CDR3 protein: CASSRQGSTYEQYF

V gene: TRBV27
CDR3 length: 14
D gene: TRBD1
CDR3 protein: CASSPQTGRREQYF

V gene: TRBV12-5
CDR3 length: 15
D gene: TRBD2
CDR3 protein: CASGLDGRALDEQYF

V gene: TRBV20-1
CDR3 length: 10
D gene: .
CDR3 protein: CSAGTYEQYF

V gene: TRBV9
CDR3 length: 17
D gene: TRBD1
CDR3 protein: CASSVDGTGDYFYEQYF

V gene: TRBV4-1
CDR3 length: 16
D gene: TRBD1
CDR3 protein: CASSQPGQGLTDTQYF

V gene: TRBV5-1
CDR3 length: 13
D gene: TRBD2
CDR3 protein: CASSAGDSDTQYF

V gene: TRBV6-6
CDR3 length: 14
D gene: .
CDR3 protein: CASSYGTLSYEQYF

V gene: TRBV25-1
CDR3 length: 14
D gene: .
CDR3 protein: CASSGAGGTGELFF

V gene: TRBV6-1
CDR3 length: 15
D gene: .
CDR3 protein: CASGPELGSSYEQCF

V gene: TRBV28
CDR3 length: 13
D gene: TRBD1
CDR3 protein: CASSPTGAGELFF